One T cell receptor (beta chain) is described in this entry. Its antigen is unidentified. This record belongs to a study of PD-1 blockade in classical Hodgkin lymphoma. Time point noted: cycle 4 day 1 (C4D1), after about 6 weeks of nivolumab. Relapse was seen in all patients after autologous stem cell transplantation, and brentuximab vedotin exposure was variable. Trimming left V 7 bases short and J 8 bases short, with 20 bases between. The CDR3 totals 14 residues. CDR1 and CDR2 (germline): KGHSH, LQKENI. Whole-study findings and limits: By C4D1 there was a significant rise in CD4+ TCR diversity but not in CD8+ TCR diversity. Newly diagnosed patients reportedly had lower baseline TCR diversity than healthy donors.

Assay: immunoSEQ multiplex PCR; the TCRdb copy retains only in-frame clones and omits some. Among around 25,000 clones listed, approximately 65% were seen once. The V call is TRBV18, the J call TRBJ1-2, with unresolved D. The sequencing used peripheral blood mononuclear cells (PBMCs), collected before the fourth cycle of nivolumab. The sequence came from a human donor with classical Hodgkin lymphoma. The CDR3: CASCFSGLLEGYTF. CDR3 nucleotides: TGTGCCAGCTGTTTTTCGGGCCTCCTTGAGGGCTACACCTTC.